Below are 29 T cell receptor beta chains sequenced from a single sample in a study of T cell changes during pregnancy in multiple sclerosis. Generated by immunoSEQ multiplex PCR, the TCRdb table keeps only in-frame clones and is missing some. Of 45,000 to 60,000 clones in the sample, about nine tenths are singletons; the top ten hold about 0.6%. This material consisted of CD4+ T cells from peripheral blood mononuclear cells, taken after pregnancy. The receptors shown here come from a female donor in good health, enrolled as a control in a pregnancy study.

The chain links TRBV28 to TRBJ1-1; tentative D call: TRBD1 (6 bases). Trimming took 6 bases from V and 1 from J, leaving 12 bases between them. The germline V gene has CDR1 MDHEN and CDR2 SYDVKM. The CDR3 runs to 14 residues. The CDR3 DNA reads TGTGCCAGCAGAGGGAGGGGGAGGAACACTGAAGCTTTCTTT. Translated: CASRGRGRNTEAFF.

The chain uses TRBV15 and TRBJ2-1; 10 positions agree with TRBD2. V trimming: 2 bases; J trimming: 9 bases; junction bases outside the gene matches: 16. From germline, CDR1 is LNHNV and CDR2 YYDKDF (reference sequence). CDR3 size: 18 residues. CDR3 loop: CATSRPPRAAGGPGEQFF. The CDR3 nucleotides are TGTGCCACCAGCAGACCCCCAAGGGCAGCGGGGGGGCCGGGTGAGCAGTTCTTC.

V is TRBV5-6 and J is TRBJ1-6, with no clear D. CDR3 size: 15 residues. V lost 1 base to trimming and J lost 7 bases, with 12 bases between them. Germline CDR1 SGHDT, CDR2 YYEEEE. The CDR3 reads CASSLFGRPNSPLHF. The CDR3 region has the DNA TGTGCCAGCAGCTTGTTTGGGAGACCGAATTCACCCCTCCACTTT.

Here the CDR3 DNA reads TGTGCCAGCTCCCCTAGAACTAGCGGGGGAAGCTCCTACAATGAGCAGTTCTTC. This gives the protein CASSPRTSGGSSYNEQFF. This sequence joins TRBV18 and TRBJ2-1; 11 bases match TRBD2. V lost 6 bases to trimming and J lost 0 bases; unmatched junction nucleotides: 10. Germline-derived CDR1 and CDR2 are KGHSH and LQKENI. The CDR3 totals 18 residues.

The CDR3 loop reads CASSPPSGGMTYEQYF. The CDR3 DNA reads as TGTGCCAGTAGTCCTCCCAGCGGGGGTATGACCTACGAGCAGTACTTC. The V call is TRBV19, the J call TRBJ2-7, with 8 bases matching TRBD2. Germline V gene lookup returns CDR1 LNHDA and CDR2 SQIVND (reference sequence). CDR3 length: 16 amino acids. Unmatched junction bases numbered 11, after V lost 5 bases and J lost 2 bases.

This clone was counted a single time. The chain combines TRBV6-4 with TRBJ1-1, with D tentatively TRBD1 (5 bases). Per the germline V gene, CDR1 is MRHNA and CDR2 is SNTAGT. This CDR3 is 13 amino acids long. V lost 8 bases and J 0 bases, leaving 10 bases between the germline ends. For the CDR3, the DNA is TGTGCCAGCTCGCAGGGAATGAACACTGAAGCTTTCTTT. Protein sequence: CASSQGMNTEAFF.

This chain connects TRBV9 to TRBJ1-2; no firm D call. Germline-derived CDR1 and CDR2 are SGDLS and YYNGEE. V was cut by 2 bases and J by 7 bases, with 12 bases left in between. The CDR3 runs 13 residues. CDR3 bases: TGTGCCAGCAGCGTGCAGATTCAGGCTGGCTACACCTTC. Residues: CASSVQIQAGYTF. The whole variable domain, filled in from reference TRBV9 and TRBJ1-2, reads DSGVTQTPKHLITATGQRVTLRCSPRSGDLSVYWYQQSLDQGLQFLIQYYNGEERAKGNILERFSAQQFPDLHSELNLSSLELGDSALYFCASSVQIQAGYTFGSGTRLTVV.

J is TRBJ2-4 and V is TRBV18; 10 bases agree with TRBD2. This CDR3 is built from 18 residues. Looked up from germline, CDR1 is KGHSH and CDR2 is LQKENI. V shed 4 bases, J shed 0 bases, and the junction held 9 bases outside the gene matches. In DNA, the CDR3 is TGTGCCAGCTCACAAGCGGGAGGGCCGATTCTAGCCAAAAACATTCAGTACTTC. This sequence encodes CASSQAGGPILAKNIQYF. The whole variable domain, remainder taken from reference TRBV18 and TRBJ2-4, is NAGVMQNPRHLVRRRGQEARLRCSPMKGHSHVYWYRQLPEEGLKFMVYLQKENIIDESGMPKERFSAEFPKEGPSILRIQQVVRGDSAAYFCASSQAGGPILAKNIQYFGAGTRLSVL.

The chain uses TRBV30 and TRBJ2-1; TRBD1 is a possible D gene (5 bases). The V gene's germline CDR1 is GTSNPN and CDR2 SVGIG (reference sequence). The CDR3 spans 15 residues. V was cut by 3 bases and J by 1 base, with 13 bases left in between. DNA for the CDR3: TGTGCCTGGAGAGCTAGGGGTAGGTCCTACAATGAGCAGTTCTTC. Translation: CAWRARGRSYNEQFF.

The chain is built from TRBV5-1 and TRBJ2-1, with a weak D call TRBD2 (6 bases). Germline lookup yields CDR1 SGHRS and CDR2 YFSETQ. Trimming took 3 bases from V and 15 from J, leaving 13 bases between them. The CDR3 has 11 amino acids. The CDR3 spells CASSSGGQRFF. DNA for the CDR3: TGCGCCAGCAGCTCCGGGGGTCAGCGGTTCTTC.

The chain couples TRBV6-1 to TRBJ1-2, with D perhaps TRBD1 (6 bases). The germline V and J ends were trimmed by 4 bases and 2 bases, with 14 bases remaining between them. The germline V gene encodes CDR1 MNHNS and CDR2 SASEGT. This CDR3 is 15 amino acids long. The CDR3 nucleotides read TGTGCCAGCAGTGGGGGGCTTTACGGAAACTATGGCTACACCTTC. Protein sequence: CASSGGLYGNYGYTF.

The chain employs TRBV5-8 and TRBJ2-2; possible D gene TRBD2, 5 bases. V lost 4 bases and J 7 bases, leaving 17 bases between the germline ends. The CDR3 spans 15 residues. Looked up from germline, CDR1 is SGHTS and CDR2 is YDEGEE. The CDR3 DNA reads as TGTGCCAGCAGCCTAAAACATGGACTTGTCGGGGAGCTGTTTTTT. Translated, it gives CASSLKHGLVGELFF.

As DNA, the CDR3 is TGTGCCAGCAAGAGAGCGGGAGTGTCCTACGAGCAGTACTTC. It codes for CASKRAGVSYEQYF. The chain couples TRBV2 to TRBJ2-7; 8 nucleotides match TRBD2. The CDR3 totals 14 residues. Germline loops: CDR1 SNHLY, CDR2 FYNNEI. Unmatched junction bases numbered 6, after V lost 7 bases and J lost 1 base.

V usage is TRBV5-7 and J usage is TRBJ2-7; tentative D call: TRBD1 (6 bases). TRBV5-7 has ORF status, its function being uncertain. There are 16 residues in the CDR3. Between the trimmed V and J ends, which lost 0 bases and 1 base, there was a span of 14 bases. CDR3 sequence (DNA): TGTGCCAGCAGCTTGGCCGCAGGGGTTCGATCCTACGAGCAGTACTTC. Residues: CASSLAAGVRSYEQYF.

The chain joins TRBV19 to TRBJ2-3; D not certain. The CDR3 spans 15 residues. V gave up 6 bases and J gave up 0 bases, with 13 bases separating them. CDR1 and CDR2 (germline): LNHDA, SQIVND (reference sequence). CDR3 amino acids: CASRMTHPSTDTQYF. CDR3 nucleotide sequence: TGTGCCAGTAGAATGACTCACCCTAGCACAGATACGCAGTATTTT.

V is TRBV9 and J is TRBJ2-1; TRBD2 agrees at 14 bases. This CDR3 contains 15 residues. J gave up 7 bases and V 4 bases, and 4 bases lay outside the gene matches. Per the germline V gene, CDR1 is SGDLS and CDR2 is YYNGEE. CDR3 coding DNA: TGTGCCAGCAGCCTGGGACTAGCGGGAGTTAATGAGCAGTTCTTC. Protein sequence: CASSLGLAGVNEQFF. The complete variable domain, with remaining parts taken from reference TRBV9 and TRBJ2-1, reads DSGVTQTPKHLITATGQRVTLRCSPRSGDLSVYWYQQSLDQGLQFLIQYYNGEERAKGNILERFSAQQFPDLHSELNLSSLELGDSALYFCASSLGLAGVNEQFFGPGTRLTVL.

The J gene is TRBJ2-1, the V gene TRBV19, with TRBD1 matching 7 bases. V shed 8 bases and J 7 bases; nucleotides not matched to a gene: 17. Germline V CDR1 and CDR2: LNHDA, SQIVND (reference sequence). The CDR3 length is 16 residues. The CDR3 protein is CASSRQGPIPRNEQFF. The CDR3, as DNA: TGTGCCAGTTCCCGACAGGGCCCCATCCCAAGGAATGAGCAGTTCTTC.

The CDR3: CASSIESGWETQYF. CDR3 DNA: TGCGCCAGCAGCATCGAATCAGGGTGGGAGACCCAGTACTTC. V is TRBV5-1 and J is TRBJ2-5; possibly TRBD1 for D (5 bases). The CDR3 is made up of 14 amino acids. Germline values: CDR1 SGHRS, CDR2 YFSETQ. Trimming took off 4 bases at V and 5 bases at J, with 15 bases between the two ends.

On this clone: The identical CDR3 is also encoded by other nucleotide sequences in the sample. The chain combines TRBV5-1 with TRBJ2-5; 8 bases map to TRBD1. This CDR3 is 16 amino acids long. The V gene end was trimmed by 4 bases and the J gene end by 0 bases; junction bases not matched to a gene: 8. Germline V gene sequence: CDR1 SGHRS, CDR2 YFSETQ. CDR3 residues: CASSRGTGGYQETQYF. CDR3 nucleotide sequence: TGCGCCAGCAGCCGCGGGACAGGAGGTTACCAAGAGACCCAGTACTTC.

As concerns this clone: A junction end diverges from the germline sequence, so it may reflect a read error. The DNA for the CDR3 is TGTGCCAGCAGCATAGAATTGGGTAGCGGGAGGTTCCGAGGCCACGAGCAGTACTTC. Translation gives CASSIELGSGRFRGHEQYF. J is TRBJ2-7 and V is TRBV11-2, with TRBD2 matching over 10 bases. CDR3 length equals 19 residues. Germline CDR1 reads SGHAT; CDR2 reads FQNNGV.

The chain recombines TRBV11-1 with TRBJ2-3; 8 bases fit TRBD2. J was trimmed by 0 bases and V by 3 bases; bases with no gene match: 5. The CDR3 consists of 16 residues. Germline V gene sequence: CDR1 SGHAT, CDR2 FQDESV (reference sequence). CDR3 DNA sequence: TGTGCCAGCAGCTTCTCAGCGGGAGTAAGCACAGATACGCAGTATTTT. Translated: CASSFSAGVSTDTQYF.

The rearrangement joins TRBV2 to TRBJ2-7; D gene unclear. There are 11 residues in the CDR3. Germline V CDR1 and CDR2: SNHLY, FYNNEI. The germline V and J ends were trimmed by 6 bases and 3 bases, with 6 bases remaining between them. For the CDR3, the DNA is TGTGCCAGCAGGGCCAGCTACGAGCAGTACTTC. Protein sequence: CASRASYEQYF. Supplemented by reference TRBV2 and TRBJ2-7, the full variable domain reads EPEVTQTPSHQVTQMGQEVILRCVPISNHLYFYWYRQILGQKVEFLVSFYNNEISEKSEIFDDQFSVERPDGSNFTLKIRSTKLEDSAMYFCASRASYEQYFGPGTRLTVT.

This chain uses TRBV6-1 with TRBJ2-1; no definite D call. Germline V gene data show CDR1 as MNHNS and CDR2 as SASEGT. V was cut by 1 base and J by 3 bases, with 13 bases left in between. CDR3 length: 16 residues. Here the CDR3 reads CASSEGVWQDYNEQFF. CDR3 sequence (DNA): TGTGCCAGCAGTGAAGGGGTTTGGCAGGACTACAATGAGCAGTTCTTC.

As DNA, the CDR3 is TGTGCCACGCGGGGGGCCTACGAGCAGTACTTC. This encodes CATRGAYEQYF. J is TRBJ2-7 and V is TRBV6-5; 8 nucleotides agree with TRBD2. Germline values: CDR1 MNHEY, CDR2 SVGAGI. Trimming removed 10 bases from V and 2 bases from J; junction bases left unmatched: 1. The CDR3 loop spans 11 amino acids.

V is TRBV29-1 and J is TRBJ2-7; TRBD2 aligns across 7 bases. J gave up 4 bases and V 5 bases, and 14 bases lay outside the gene matches. Germline V gives CDR1 SQVTM, CDR2 ANQGSEA. The CDR3 spans 15 residues. The CDR3 sequence is CSVYSGQGLKYEQYF. The CDR3 DNA reads TGCAGCGTTTATAGCGGGCAGGGACTAAAATACGAGCAGTACTTC.

This chain joins TRBV29-1 and TRBJ1-2; possibly TRBD1 for D (6 bases). The CDR3 loop spans 14 amino acids. From germline, CDR1 is SQVTM and CDR2 ANQGSEA. V was cut by 3 bases and J by 6 bases, with 17 bases left in between. CDR3 bases: TGCAGCGTTGACCCGGACAGCGCCGGGGATGGCTACACCTTC. This encodes CSVDPDSAGDGYTF.

This clone turned up a few times. V usage is TRBV5-1 and J usage is TRBJ1-3, with D possibly TRBD1 on 5 matching bases. The CDR3 has 13 residues. The germline V gene has CDR1 SGHRS and CDR2 YFSETQ. Trimming took 2 bases from V and 4 from J, leaving 7 bases between them. CDR3 amino acids: CASSFTGGNTIYF. The CDR3 nucleotides read TGCGCCAGCAGCTTTACAGGAGGAAACACCATATATTTT. The variable domain in full, with the rest retrieved from reference TRBV5-1 and TRBJ1-3, is KAGVTQTPRYLIKTRGQQVTLSCSPISGHRSVSWYQQTPGQGLQFLFEYFSETQRNKGNFPGRFSGRQFSNSRSEMNVSTLELGDSALYLCASSFTGGNTIYFGEGSWLTVV.

The V gene is TRBV30, the J gene TRBJ2-1; 11 nucleotides agree with TRBD2. CDR1 and CDR2 from the germline V gene are GTSNPN and SVGIG (reference sequence). The V segment lost 3 bases and the J segment 8 bases; nucleotides outside the gene matches: 15. The CDR3 is 17 amino acids. Here the CDR3 reads CAWSGRVASGGIHEQFF. CDR3 sequence (DNA): TGTGCCTGGAGCGGAAGGGTGGCTAGCGGGGGGATCCATGAGCAGTTCTTC.

The chain is built from TRBV30 and TRBJ1-3; D gene uncertain. Germline V gene data show CDR1 as GTSNPN and CDR2 as SVGIG (reference sequence). Trimming removed 5 bases from V and 3 bases from J, with 8 bases in between. This CDR3 region has 12 residues. Written as DNA, the CDR3 is TGTGCCTGGGTAACAGTTGGAAACACCATATATTTT. Protein sequence: CAWVTVGNTIYF.